The count of the clone carrying this TCR beta chain is one. The data were obtained in a study of blood T cell repertoires in COVID-19. Across the study: Both acute and convalescent COVID-19 samples were obtained from the United States, Italy and Spain.

Losses at the gene ends were 0 bases for V and 6 bases for J; bases not matched to a gene: 20. The germline CDR1 and CDR2 sequences are SNHLY and FYNNEI. This CDR3 is 20 amino acids long. The table came from immunoSEQ multiplex PCR; TCRdb's copy has only in-frame clones and leaves some out. The table records fewer than 450,000 clones, roughly 86% of them present only once. Cohorts were assigned according to the clinical history that participants reported. The rearrangement joins TRBV2 to TRBJ2-7; 10 nucleotides agree with TRBD2. This clonotype was obtained from a woman in her 40s with acute COVID-19. The sample comprised PBMCs or T cells enriched from blood (not recorded which). The CDR3 DNA sequence: TGTGCCAGCAGTGAAGCCTTAAGCGGGGGGGCGTTTGTTTCACGTTCCGAGCAGTACTTC. Residues: CASSEALSGGAFVSRSEQYF.